This T cell receptor (beta chain) came from a study of T cells in Graves' hyperthyroidism and ophthalmopathy. Looked up from germline, CDR1 is KGHSH and CDR2 is LQKENI. Trimming took 5 bases from V and 4 from J, leaving 8 bases between them. This CDR3 spans 12 amino acids. Diagnosis rested on symptoms, serum thyroxine and TRAb, thyroid ultrasound, and orbital computed tomography. This clonotype appeared many times. What it binds is not known. Regarding the study as a whole: The majority of expanded thyroid clonotypes above 0.001 also appeared in blood.

TCR beta CDR3 region amplification was performed from RNA transcripts. The TCR CDR3 was amplified in a first-round RT-PCR using the HTBI primer set. TCRdb ran MiXCR on the multiplex PCR reads and lists one entry per CDR3 protein. Found here are roughly 290,000 distinct CDR3 sequences, roughly 15% of them singletons; the top ten hold under 8%. The sample taken for sequencing was blood. V gene TRBV18 combines with J gene TRBJ2-5; tentative D call: TRBD2 (6 bases). The receptor comes from a woman aged 40 to 50 with Graves' hyperthyroidism. The CDR3: CASSTAGETQYF. The CDR3 DNA reads as TGTGCCAGCTCAACAGCGGGAGAGACCCAGTACTTC.